The 11 T cell receptor beta chains below come from one sample, sequenced in a study of Ad26.COV2.S vaccination and SARS-CoV-2 variants. Profiled with immunoSEQ multiplex PCR; TCRdb holds only in-frame clones, not every one. This sample carries roughly 320,000 clones, around four fifths of them seen once, and the ten largest clones take 2.1%. Treatment in this sample: roughly 18 received Ad26.COV2.S at low or high dose, single or two shots; roughly 5 received placebo; per-sample allocation not given. Collection of samples fell on day 63 after the first vaccine or placebo injection. The sequenced sample was peripheral blood, obtained in a trial of Ad26.COV2.S vaccine versus placebo. Source of these receptors: a person aged 18 to 65 who received the Ad26.COV2.S COVID-19 vaccine or a placebo.

The V call is TRBV6-5, the J call TRBJ1-1; no firm D call. CDR1 and CDR2 (germline): MNHEY, SVGAGI. The CDR3 is 13 residues long. V dropped 3 bases and J dropped 6 bases, with 11 bases sitting between them. CDR3 nucleotide sequence: TGTGCCAGCAGTTATTGGAACGGCGCTGAAGCTTTCTTT. Amino acid sequence: CASSYWNGAEAFF.

J is TRBJ2-3 and V is TRBV9; no clear D. The CDR3 contains 13 residues. Germline V CDR1 and CDR2: SGDLS, YYNGEE. V was trimmed by 0 bases and J by 7 bases, leaving 9 bases between them. The DNA of the CDR3 is TGTGCCAGCAGCGTAGCTAACCTAAATACGCAGTATTTT. This gives the protein CASSVANLNTQYF.

This clone has at least ten counts. V is TRBV5-4 and J is TRBJ1-2; 7 nucleotides agree with TRBD1. The CDR3 sequence is 12 residues long. Looked up from germline, CDR1 is SGHNT and CDR2 is YYREEE (reference sequence). The V segment lost 3 bases and the J segment 8 bases; nucleotides outside the gene matches: 4. CDR3 protein: CASSWDSDGYTF. The CDR3 DNA reads TGTGCCAGCAGCTGGGACAGTGACGGCTACACCTTC.

The V call is TRBV11-1, the J call TRBJ2-5, with 8 bases fitting TRBD1. The CDR3 totals 16 residues. The V gene's germline CDR1 is SGHAT and CDR2 FQDESV (reference sequence). The junction had 9 bases not matched to a gene; V was cut back by 5 bases and J by 1 base. The CDR3 region is CASSHWDRPPQETQYF. For the CDR3, the DNA is TGTGCCAGCAGCCACTGGGACAGGCCGCCCCAAGAGACCCAGTACTTC.

The chain uses TRBV2 and TRBJ1-3; D may be TRBD1 (6 bases). Germline CDR1 SNHLY, CDR2 FYNNEI. The CDR3 spans 15 residues. Trimming took 1 base from V and 0 from J, leaving 7 bases between them. In nucleotides, the CDR3 is TGTGCCAGCAGTGAAGGACAGGTCTCTGGAAACACCATATATTTT. Its translation is CASSEGQVSGNTIYF.

The chain carries TRBV6-5 and TRBJ2-7; weak D call: TRBD2 (7 bases). The V gene lost 2 bases and the J gene lost 1 base, with 9 bases spanning the gap. CDR1 and CDR2 from the germline V gene are MNHEY and SVGAGI. This CDR3 spans 14 amino acids. The CDR3 here is CASSYGGASYEQYF. The CDR3, as DNA: TGTGCCAGCAGTTACGGGGGGGCTTCCTACGAGCAGTACTTC.

The chain links TRBV6-6 to TRBJ2-5, with 8 bases matching TRBD1. CDR1 is MNHNY, CDR2 SVGAGI, per germline (reference sequence). The CDR3 is 13 residues long. The trim removed 5 bases at V and 2 bases at J, leaving 1 base unmatched. The CDR3 is CASSGTGQETQYF. CDR3 sequence (DNA): TGTGCCAGCAGTGGGACAGGTCAAGAGACCCAGTACTTC.

V gene TRBV2 combines with J gene TRBJ1-4, with 7 bases lining up with TRBD1. Unmatched junction bases numbered 3, after V lost 3 bases and J lost 8 bases. Germline V gene sequence: CDR1 SNHLY, CDR2 FYNNEI. The CDR3 is 13 residues long. The CDR3: CASSDRDREKLFF. Here the CDR3 DNA reads TGTGCCAGCAGTGATAGGGACAGAGAAAAACTGTTTTTT.

The table lists this clone with a few counts. The chain uses TRBV21-1 and TRBJ2-7; TRBD2, the table's D call, was not compared with the DNA. TRBV21-1 is assigned pseudogene status. The CDR3 has 16 amino acids. CDR3 in DNA: TGTGCCAGCAGCAAAGCGAACCGAGGGAAAACCTACGAGCAGTACTTC. It encodes CASSKANRGKTYEQYF.

This chain uses TRBV6-5 with TRBJ2-3, with 7 bases fitting TRBD2. This CDR3 is 15 amino acids long. Germline loops: CDR1 MNHEY, CDR2 SVGAGI. With 7 bases clipped from V and 2 bases from J, the junction kept 9 bases outside the gene matches. CDR3 amino acids: CASISLAVLTDTQYF. The CDR3 nucleotides read TGTGCCAGCATTTCCCTAGCGGTTCTCACAGATACGCAGTATTTT.

V and J are TRBV2 and TRBJ2-3; D is ambiguous. The CDR3 consists of 13 residues. Germline CDR1 reads SNHLY; CDR2 reads FYNNEI. V was shortened by 7 bases and J by 0 bases, with 8 bases between the two germline ends. CDR3 loop: CASKGLSTDTQYF. In DNA form, the CDR3 reads TGTGCCAGCAAAGGTCTGAGCACAGATACGCAGTATTTT.